These 31 T cell receptor beta chains share one sample of origin, sequenced in a study of blood T cells in healthy people across ages. The second PCR ran roughly 6 to 12 cycles with a sample-barcoded 5' primer and J-beta primers. TCRdb independently ran MiXCR on the 5' RACE reads; one entry per CDR3 protein. The repertoire holds 750,000 to 950,000 distinct CDR3 sequences, with roughly 29% as singletons. The same data also went into a second study, on T cells of mothers and their children.

Source material: blood. All receptors derive from a woman aged 40 to 50 in good health.

The V gene is TRBV5-1, the J gene TRBJ2-1, with D perhaps matching TRBD2 (5 bases). Looked up from germline, CDR1 is SGHRS and CDR2 is YFSETQ. Trimming took 3 bases from V and 4 from J, leaving 23 bases between them. The length of the CDR3 is 18 residues. The CDR3 sequence is CASSSTGSDSAVYNEQFF. The CDR3 DNA reads TGCGCCAGCAGCTCGACCGGATCAGACTCAGCGGTATACAATGAGCAGTTCTTC.

The J gene is TRBJ1-1, the V gene TRBV15; D is unclear. The CDR3 contains 15 residues. V lost 2 bases and J 5 bases, leaving 15 bases between the germline ends. The germline V gene encodes CDR1 LNHNV and CDR2 YYDKDF (reference sequence). CDR3 protein: CATSRRAGKDTEAFF. In DNA form, the CDR3 reads TGTGCCACCAGCAGACGGGCGGGTAAGGATACTGAAGCTTTCTTT.

The rearrangement links TRBV2 to TRBJ2-7; a possible D gene is TRBD1 (6 bases). CDR1 and CDR2 from the germline V gene are SNHLY and FYNNEI. This CDR3 is built from 17 residues. V shed 1 base and J shed 6 bases, with 22 bases lying between them. The CDR3 spells CASSEEGPGTPHSEQYF. The CDR3 bases are TGTGCCAGCAGTGAAGAAGGTCCCGGGACACCCCACTCCGAGCAGTACTTC.

This clonotype was found a few times. The rearrangement uses TRBV14 and TRBJ2-3; D gene ambiguous. Germline values: CDR1 SGHDN, CDR2 FVKESK. The CDR3 totals 15 residues. V was cut by 4 bases and J by 4 bases, with 15 bases left in between. CDR3 nucleotides: TGTGCCAGCAGCCCGTGGGGTGTAGGAGCAGATACGCAGTATTTT. Its protein is CASSPWGVGADTQYF.

V gene TRBV15 combines with J gene TRBJ1-2, with 11 bases that match TRBD1. V trimming: 0 bases; J trimming: 5 bases; junction bases outside the gene matches: 2. In germline, CDR1 is LNHNV, CDR2 YYDKDF (reference sequence). This CDR3 comprises 15 residues. The CDR3 DNA sequence: TGTGCCACCAGCAGAGACCGGGACAGGGGGTATGGCTACACCTTC. Its translation: CATSRDRDRGYGYTF.

The table lists this clonotype with a few counts. The chain uses TRBV6-6 and TRBJ1-5, with D maybe TRBD1 (5 bases). The CDR3 runs 11 residues. CDR1 and CDR2 from the germline V gene are MNHNY and SVGAGI (reference sequence). Trimming left V 8 bases short and J 7 bases short, with 9 bases between. CDR3 loop: CASSTDQPQHF. For the CDR3, the DNA is TGTGCCAGCTCGACAGACCAGCCCCAGCATTTT.

V is TRBV20-1 and J is TRBJ2-3; 8 positions agree with TRBD2. V shed 6 bases and J 5 bases; nucleotides not matched to a gene: 7. The CDR3 is 13 residues long. CDR1 and CDR2 from the germline V gene are DFQATT and SNEGSKA (reference sequence). The CDR3 DNA is TGCAGTGCCCTAGGGACTAGTGGAGATACGCAGTATTTT. This codes for CSALGTSGDTQYF.

The rearrangement joins TRBV13 to TRBJ2-3; D is undetermined. Germline CDR1 reads PRHDT; CDR2 reads FYEKMQ (reference sequence). The CDR3 runs 14 residues. V dropped 2 bases and J dropped 6 bases, with 12 bases sitting between them. The CDR3 DNA follows: TGTGCCAGCAGCTTATCACAGCCCATTGATACGCAGTATTTT. It specifies CASSLSQPIDTQYF.

This clonotype was observed at least ten times. CDR3 residues: CASSGPGQGLYNEQFF. CDR3 bases: TGTGCCAGCAGTGGACCGGGACAGGGCCTTTACAATGAGCAGTTCTTC. This chain joins TRBV12-3 or TRBV12-4 and TRBJ2-1, with 9 positions matching TRBD1. The CDR3 consists of 16 residues. V gave up 5 bases and J gave up 4 bases; unmatched junction bases: 9.

About this clonotype: A much larger clone is a single base away; this may be a read error. The chain carries TRBV20-1 and TRBJ2-5, with 8 positions matching TRBD1. With V trimmed by 3 bases and J by 11 bases, 14 bases remained unmatched. The germline gives CDR1 DFQATT, CDR2 SNEGSKA (reference sequence). The length of the CDR3 is 14 residues. CDR3 sequence: CSARIQGVTNEQYF. The CDR3 DNA reads TGCAGTGCTAGGATACAGGGGGTCACGAATGAGCAGTACTTC.

The CDR3: CASSPEHGFYEQYF. CDR3 in DNA: TGTGCCAGCTCCCCCGAGCATGGGTTCTACGAGCAGTACTTC. This chain joins TRBV18 and TRBJ2-4; D call uncertain. The DNA end lines up better with TRBJ2-7; the J call may be wrong. This CDR3 has 14 residues. Germline CDR1 and CDR2: KGHSH and LQKENI.

The chain joins TRBV28 to TRBJ2-7, with D unresolved. The CDR3 contains 16 residues. Trimming shortened V by 6 bases and J by 0 bases, and 18 bases separated the two germline ends. The V gene's germline CDR1 is MDHEN and CDR2 SYDVKM. The CDR3 sequence: CASRGGVSGSSYEQYF. DNA of the CDR3: TGTGCCAGCAGGGGTGGGGTTTCAGGTAGCTCCTACGAGCAGTACTTC. The entire variable domain, with the rest obtained from reference TRBV28 and TRBJ2-7, is as follows: DVKVTQSSRYLVKRTGEKVFLECVQDMDHENMFWYRQDPGLGLRLIYFSYDVKMKEKGDIPEGYSVSREKKERFSLILESASTNQTSMYLCASRGGVSGSSYEQYFGPGTRLTVT.

This clonotype occurred a few times. The chain couples TRBV5-1 to TRBJ2-3; 11 nucleotides match TRBD2. The CDR3 has 17 residues. CDR1 and CDR2 from the germline V gene are SGHRS and YFSETQ. After removal of 0 bases from V and 3 bases from J, the junction contained 6 bases not matched to a gene. This CDR3 is CASSLALAGEGTDTQYF. CDR3 DNA: TGCGCCAGCAGCTTGGCACTAGCGGGGGAAGGTACAGATACGCAGTATTTT.

V usage is TRBV20-1 and J usage is TRBJ2-2, with 9 bases identical to TRBD2. Germline values: CDR1 DFQATT, CDR2 SNEGSKA (reference sequence). V was clipped by 4 bases and J by 4 bases; unmatched bases: 13. This CDR3 region has 17 residues. The CDR3 spells CSAKGGGAGGITGELFF. CDR3 nucleotide sequence: TGCAGTGCTAAAGGCGGGGGAGCGGGGGGTATCACCGGGGAGCTGTTTTTT.

CDR3 sequence: CASSSDRGSPLHF. DNA of the CDR3: TGTGCCAGCAGTTCGGACAGAGGTTCACCCCTCCACTTT. The V gene is TRBV12-3 or TRBV12-4, the J gene TRBJ1-6; D might be TRBD1 (6 bases). The CDR3 is 13 residues long. With 4 bases removed from V and 9 bases from J, the gap between germline ends came to 10 bases.

This clonotype has only a few counts. V gene TRBV7-9 combines with J gene TRBJ1-4; 8 bases map to TRBD1. The J segment lost 8 bases and the V segment lost 4 bases, leaving 6 bases of the junction unmatched. The CDR3 is made up of 14 amino acids. Germline V CDR1 and CDR2: SEHNR, FQNEAQ (reference sequence). The CDR3 DNA reads TGTGCCAGCAGCTCGACAGGGGTAGGCGAAAAACTGTTTTTT. Residues: CASSSTGVGEKLFF.

V gene TRBV5-1 combines with J gene TRBJ2-1; the match to TRBD2 covers 9 bases. The CDR3 runs 14 residues. With 2 bases clipped from V and 7 bases from J, the junction kept 4 bases outside the gene matches. Germline-derived CDR1 and CDR2 are SGHRS and YFSETQ. In DNA form, the CDR3 reads TGCGCCAGCAGCTTCAGCGGGAGGAGGAATGAGCAGTTCTTC. Translation: CASSFSGRRNEQFF.

In its sample, this clonotype was seen once. The chain combines TRBV5-1 with TRBJ1-1, with unresolved D. There are 13 residues in the CDR3. Germline CDR1 is SGHRS and CDR2 is YFSETQ. The V gene lost 4 bases and the J gene lost 3 bases, with 10 bases spanning the gap. The CDR3 nucleotides are TGCGCCAGCAGCCCCAACCTGGACACTGAAGCTTTCTTT. It yields the protein CASSPNLDTEAFF.

The V gene is TRBV2, the J gene TRBJ1-2; 7 bases align to TRBD1. V was pared by 3 bases and J by 6 bases, with 13 bases of the junction left unmatched. Germline V gene sequence: CDR1 SNHLY, CDR2 FYNNEI. The CDR3 runs to 16 residues. In DNA form, the CDR3 reads TGTGCCAGCAGTGATACAAGGGGCCGGGACAGCGATGGCTACACCTTC. This sequence encodes CASSDTRGRDSDGYTF.

This clonotype was counted a few times. The CDR3 region has the DNA TGTGCCAGCAGATCAGGGGCTAATGAAAAACTGTTTTTT. It codes for CASRSGANEKLFF. The gene calls are TRBV28 and TRBJ1-4; D possibly corresponds to TRBD1 (6 bases). Trimming stripped 6 bases from V and 3 bases from J, with 8 bases between. The CDR3 has 13 residues. Germline V gene sequence: CDR1 MDHEN, CDR2 SYDVKM.

This clonotype has just a few counts. One end of the junction does not line up with germline, which may come from a read error. The V call is TRBV5-1, the J call TRBJ1-1; 9 nucleotides line up with TRBD1. The germline V gene has CDR1 SGHRS and CDR2 YFSETQ. The CDR3 is made up of 15 amino acids. This CDR3 is CASSPWDRVNAEAFF. The CDR3, as DNA: TGCGCCAGCAGCCCCTGGGACAGGGTGAACGCTGAAGCTTTCTTT.

The chain uses TRBV19 and TRBJ1-1; TRBD1 aligns across 7 bases. Germline V gene lookup returns CDR1 LNHDA and CDR2 SQIVND (reference sequence). Losses at the gene ends were 7 bases for V and 0 bases for J; bases not matched to a gene: 8. There are 15 residues in the CDR3. CDR3 protein: CASTWDSFMNTEAFF. CDR3 DNA sequence: TGTGCCAGTACATGGGACAGTTTCATGAACACTGAAGCTTTCTTT.

J is TRBJ1-5 and V is TRBV28; TRBD1 is a possible D gene (5 bases). Germline V gene sequence: CDR1 MDHEN, CDR2 SYDVKM. The CDR3 is 16 residues long. Trimming cost V 11 bases and J 1 base, with 21 bases left between them. CDR3 in DNA: TGTGCCTCCGCCGGGGCCGGCAAGGGGAGCAATCAGCCCCAGCATTTT. Residues: CASAGAGKGSNQPQHF.

This clonotype was seen a few times. The chain carries TRBV30 and TRBJ2-7; TRBD1 aligns across 10 bases. The CDR3 contains 13 residues. V was pared by 2 bases and J by 9 bases, with 7 bases of the junction left unmatched. Germline V lookup: CDR1 GTSNPN, CDR2 SVGIG (reference sequence). CDR3 sequence (DNA): TGTGCCTGGAGTTCCGGGACAGGGGTAAGGCAGTACTTC. The encoded protein is CAWSSGTGVRQYF.

The CDR3 region is CASSLAGGWSNQPQHF. The CDR3 bases are TGTGCCAGCAGCTTGGCTGGGGGATGGAGCAATCAGCCCCAGCATTTT. This sequence joins TRBV5-6 and TRBJ1-5; a weak D match, TRBD1 (5 bases). The CDR3 covers 16 residues. Between the trimmed V and J ends, which lost 0 bases and 1 base, there was a span of 11 bases. CDR1 and CDR2 (germline): SGHDT, YYEEEE.

Comments on this clonotype: Germline and junction disagree at one end, which may indicate a read error. The CDR3 region is CTSSAGTGGYNEQFF. The DNA of the CDR3 is TGCACCAGCAGCGCCGGGACAGGGGGTTACAATGAGCAGTTCTTC. The V call is TRBV5-1, the J call TRBJ2-1; 11 nucleotides align to TRBD1. CDR3 length: 15 residues. Germline CDR1 is SGHRS and CDR2 is YFSETQ.

This clonotype was seen many times. V usage is TRBV7-2 and J usage is TRBJ2-1; unclear D gene. V was cut by 6 bases and J by 7 bases, with 7 bases left in between. This CDR3 region has 11 residues. Germline V gene data show CDR1 as SGHTA and CDR2 as FQGNSA. The CDR3 sequence is CASRGHNEQFF. The CDR3 bases are TGTGCCAGCAGGGGCCATAATGAGCAGTTCTTC.

This clonotype was counted many times. This chain links TRBV7-3 with TRBJ2-1; TRBD2 agrees at 8 bases. This CDR3 is built from 18 residues. Unmatched junction bases numbered 10, after V lost 2 bases and J lost 1 base. The V gene's germline CDR1 is SGHTA and CDR2 FQGTGA. The DNA for the CDR3 is TGTGCCAGCAGCTTAGGTCGGGGGGGTAGCGGATCCTACAATGAGCAGTTCTTC. Amino acid sequence: CASSLGRGGSGSYNEQFF.

The V and J genes are TRBV5-1 and TRBJ2-2; 16 positions match TRBD2. CDR1 and CDR2 (germline): SGHRS, YFSETQ. CDR3 size: 19 residues. The V and J ends lost 4 bases and 4 bases, in that order; junction bases with no gene match: 10. In DNA, the CDR3 is TGCGCCAGCAGCGCCCAGGGACTAGCGGGGGGGCCTGTCACCGGGGAGCTGTTTTTT. Its protein is CASSAQGLAGGPVTGELFF.

Many counts were recorded for this clonotype. This chain connects TRBV4-3 to TRBJ2-3; the D gene could be TRBD1 or TRBD2 (6 bases each). Germline V gene data show CDR1 as LGHNA and CDR2 as YSLEER. Trimming stripped 0 bases from V and 2 bases from J, with 18 bases between. This CDR3 comprises 18 residues. CDR3 sequence reads: CASSQDGWGAETTDTQYF. CDR3 DNA sequence: TGCGCCAGCAGCCAAGATGGTTGGGGGGCTGAAACCACAGATACGCAGTATTTT.

This clonotype was counted ten times or more. The rearrangement links TRBV7-9 to TRBJ2-7; D possibly corresponds to TRBD2 (6 bases). Germline V gives CDR1 SEHNR, CDR2 FQNEAQ (reference sequence). The length of the CDR3 is 15 residues. Trimming took off 5 bases at V and 0 bases at J, with 14 bases between the two ends. Written as DNA, the CDR3 is TGTGCCAGCAGCGTGGGGACTTATAGCTCCTACGAGCAGTACTTC. Protein product: CASSVGTYSSYEQYF.